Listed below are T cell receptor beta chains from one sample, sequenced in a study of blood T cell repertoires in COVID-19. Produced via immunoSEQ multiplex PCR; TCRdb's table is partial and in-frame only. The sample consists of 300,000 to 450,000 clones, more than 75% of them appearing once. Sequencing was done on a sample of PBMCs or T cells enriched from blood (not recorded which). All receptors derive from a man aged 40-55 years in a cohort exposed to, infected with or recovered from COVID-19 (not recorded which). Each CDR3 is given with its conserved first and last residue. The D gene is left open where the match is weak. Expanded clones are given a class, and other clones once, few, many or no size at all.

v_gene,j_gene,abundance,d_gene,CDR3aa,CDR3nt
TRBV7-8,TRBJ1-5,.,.,CASSLAVGEDPQHF,TGTGCCAGCAGCTTAGCGGTAGGGGAGGATCCCCAGCATTTT
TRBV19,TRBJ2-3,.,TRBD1,CASSRQGADTQYF,TGTGCCAGTAGTAGACAGGGGGCAGATACGCAGTATTTT
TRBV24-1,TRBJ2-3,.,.,CATSDPGPGLTDTQYF,TGTGCCACCAGTGATCCCGGGCCCGGACTCACAGATACGCAGTATTTT
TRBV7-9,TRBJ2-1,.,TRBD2,CASSLLAGGLGEQFF,TGTGCCAGCAGCTTGCTAGCGGGAGGGCTAGGTGAGCAGTTCTTC
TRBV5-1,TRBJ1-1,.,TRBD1,CASSVQGEYTEAFF,TGCGCCAGCAGCGTACAGGGGGAGTACACTGAAGCTTTCTTT
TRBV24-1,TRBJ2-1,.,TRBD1,CATSDLTGTGGNEQFF,TGTGCCACCAGTGATCTTACCGGGACAGGGGGCAATGAGCAGTTCTTC
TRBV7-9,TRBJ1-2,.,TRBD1,CASSLEQGTHYGYTF,TGTGCCAGCAGCTTAGAACAGGGGACACACTATGGCTACACCTTC
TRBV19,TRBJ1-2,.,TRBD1,CASSDRDSWRYGYTF,TGTGCCAGTAGTGACCGGGACAGTTGGCGCTATGGCTACACCTTC
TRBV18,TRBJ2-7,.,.,CASSPAGAYEQYF,TGTGCCAGCTCACCGGCGGGCGCCTACGAGCAGTACTTC
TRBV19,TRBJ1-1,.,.,CASSIDREGVAFF,TGTGCCAGTAGTATAGACAGAGAGGGAGTAGCTTTCTTT
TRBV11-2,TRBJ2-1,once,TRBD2,CASSLSGRGANAQFF,TGTGCCAGCAGCCTTAGCGGGAGGGGGGCCAATGCGCAGTTCTTC
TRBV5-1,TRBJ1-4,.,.,CASSLSTGTNEKLFF,TGCGCCAGCAGCTTGTCAACAGGGACAAATGAAAAACTGTTTTTT
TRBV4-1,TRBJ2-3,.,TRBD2,CASSPGLAGVWTDTQYF,TGCGCCAGCAGCCCGGGACTAGCGGGAGTTTGGACAGATACGCAGTATTTT
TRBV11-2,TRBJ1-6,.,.,CASSSRQSNSPLHF,TGTGCCAGCAGCTCGAGACAAAGTAATTCACCCCTCCACTTT
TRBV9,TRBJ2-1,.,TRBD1,CASSLPGPGTGIEEQFF,TGTGCCAGCAGCCTCCCGGGACCCGGGACAGGGATAGAGGAGCAGTTCTTC
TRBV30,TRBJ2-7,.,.,CAWIPLGYEQYF,TGTGCCTGGATTCCACTCGGGTACGAGCAGTACTTC
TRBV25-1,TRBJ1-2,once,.,CASSEFRTDGYTF,TGTGCCAGCAGTGAATTCAGGACAGATGGCTACACCTTC
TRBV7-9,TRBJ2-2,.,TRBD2,CASSPPPGLAANTGELFF,TGTGCCAGCAGCCCGCCACCGGGACTAGCGGCGAACACCGGGGAGCTGTTTTTT
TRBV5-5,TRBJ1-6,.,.,CASSRTIGGGSPLHF,TGTGCCAGCAGCCGTACTATCGGGGGGGGTTCACCCCTCCACTTT
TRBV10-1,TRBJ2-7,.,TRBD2,CASSEGTGTTAYEQYF,TGCGCCAGCAGTGAGGGGACCGGGACTACAGCCTACGAGCAGTACTTC
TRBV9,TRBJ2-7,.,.,CASSVLSGSAYEQYF,TGTGCCAGCAGCGTATTGTCAGGGTCAGCGTACGAGCAGTACTTC
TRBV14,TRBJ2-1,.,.,CASSPRTSRNEQFF,TGTGCCAGCAGCCCGAGGACAAGTCGCAATGAGCAGTTCTTC
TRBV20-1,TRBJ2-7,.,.,CSASPPGDRIPYEQYF,TGCAGTGCTAGTCCTCCCGGAGACAGGATCCCATACGAGCAGTACTTC
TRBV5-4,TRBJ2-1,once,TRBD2,CASSFTSGVSNEQFF,TGTGCCAGCAGCTTTACTAGCGGGGTAAGCAATGAGCAGTTCTTC
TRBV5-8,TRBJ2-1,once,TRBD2,CASSFGTSVYNEQFF,TGTGCCAGCAGCTTCGGGACTAGCGTGTACAATGAGCAGTTCTTC
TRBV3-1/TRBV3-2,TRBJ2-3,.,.,CASSLDSSDTDTQYF,TGTGCCAGCAGCCTAGACAGTTCCGACACAGATACGCAGTATTTT
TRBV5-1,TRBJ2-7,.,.,CASSSINSYEQYF,TGCGCCAGCAGCTCTATTAATTCCTACGAGCAGTACTTC
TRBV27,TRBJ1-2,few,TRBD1,CASSLKTGTRGYTF,TGTGCCAGCAGTTTAAAGACAGGGACGCGAGGCTACACCTTC
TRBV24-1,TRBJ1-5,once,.,CATSDSGRYSNQPQHF,TGTGCCACCAGTGATAGCGGACGGTATAGCAATCAGCCCCAGCATTTT
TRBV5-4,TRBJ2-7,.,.,CASSAQGYSYEQYF,TGTGCCAGCAGCGCCCAGGGTTACTCCTACGAGCAGTACTTC
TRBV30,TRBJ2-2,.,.,CAWSPTVNTGELFF,TGTGCCTGGAGCCCGACAGTGAATACCGGGGAGCTGTTTTTT
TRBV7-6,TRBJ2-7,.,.,CASSLATGSPYEQYF,TGTGCCAGCAGCTTAGCAACAGGATCCCCCTACGAGCAGTACTTC
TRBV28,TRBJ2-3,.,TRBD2,CASKLAGDTDTQYF,TGTGCCAGCAAATTAGCGGGGGACACAGATACGCAGTATTTT
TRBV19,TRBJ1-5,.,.,CASSTLQGSNQPQHF,TGTGCCAGTAGTACCTTACAGGGTAGCAATCAGCCCCAGCATTTT
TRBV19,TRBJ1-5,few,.,CASSIQTRGRGWQPQHF,TGTGCCAGTAGTATACAGACCAGGGGCAGGGGATGGCAGCCCCAGCATTTT
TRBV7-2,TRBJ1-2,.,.,CASSLDSINYGYTF,TGTGCCAGCAGCTTAGACAGTATTAACTATGGCTACACCTTC
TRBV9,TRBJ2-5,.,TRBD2,CASSVATASGTQYF,TGTGCCAGCAGCGTAGCTACGGCTAGCGGGACCCAGTACTTC
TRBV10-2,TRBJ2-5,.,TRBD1,CASSDPGQGAWETQYF,TGCGCCAGCAGTGACCCGGGACAGGGGGCGTGGGAGACCCAGTACTTC
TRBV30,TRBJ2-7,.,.,CAWNSGYSSYEQYF,TGTGCCTGGAACAGCGGCTATAGCTCCTACGAGCAGTACTTC
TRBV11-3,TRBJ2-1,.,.,CASSFGPGVTYNEQFF,TGTGCCAGCAGCTTTGGGCCAGGGGTCACCTACAATGAGCAGTTCTTC
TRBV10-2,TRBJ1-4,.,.,CASSRSGATNEKLFF,TGCGCCAGCAGCAGATCAGGGGCAACTAATGAAAAACTGTTTTTT
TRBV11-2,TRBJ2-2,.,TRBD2,CASSPQTSGSGGELFF,TGTGCCAGCAGCCCCCAGACTAGCGGGAGTGGTGGGGAGCTGTTTTTT
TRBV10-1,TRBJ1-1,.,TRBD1,CASRGQGGTEAFF,TGCGCCAGCCGGGGACAGGGAGGAACTGAAGCTTTCTTT
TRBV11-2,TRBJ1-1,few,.,CASSSQRREAFF,TGTGCCAGCAGCTCCCAACGGAGAGAAGCTTTCTTT
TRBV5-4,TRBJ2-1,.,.,CASSLDVSSYNEQFF,TGTGCCAGCAGCTTGGATGTGAGCTCCTACAATGAGCAGTTCTTC
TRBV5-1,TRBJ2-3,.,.,CASSLLRSYTQYF,TGCGCCAGCAGCTTGCTTAGATCATATACGCAGTATTTT
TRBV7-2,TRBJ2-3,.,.,CASSLRFRGGDTQYF,TGTGCCAGCAGCTTACGGTTCAGGGGCGGAGATACGCAGTATTTT
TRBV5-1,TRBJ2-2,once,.,CASSTGNTGELFF,TGCGCCAGCAGCACAGGAAACACCGGGGAGCTGTTTTTT
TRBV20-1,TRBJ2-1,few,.,CSALLANEQFF,TGCAGTGCCCTACTAGCAAATGAGCAGTTCTTC
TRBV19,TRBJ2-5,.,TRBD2,CASSIAPTSGRETQYF,TGTGCCAGTAGTATAGCACCAACTAGCGGGCGAGAGACCCAGTACTTC
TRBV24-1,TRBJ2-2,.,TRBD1,CATSDSAWTGGANTGELFF,TGTGCCACCAGTGATTCCGCGTGGACAGGGGGCGCGAACACCGGGGAGCTGTTTTTT
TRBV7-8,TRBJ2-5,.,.,CASSLSQRETQYF,TGTGCCAGCAGCTTGAGTCAGAGGGAGACCCAGTACTTC